This T cell receptor (beta chain) was retrieved from a study of T cells in localized non-small cell lung cancer. Study-wide results and caveats: The highest T cell clonality was in uninvolved adjacent lung, above tumor. Detection in adjacent lung was observed for a median around 50 of the top 100 tumor clones.

In the case of this clone: Its matching antigen is unknown.

J was trimmed by 5 bases and V by 8 bases; bases with no gene match: 6. The CDR3 length is 14 residues. Looked up from germline, CDR1 is MDHEN and CDR2 is SYDVKM. Measured with immunoSEQ multiplex PCR; TCRdb has only the in-frame clones, and not every one. The sample shows around 25,000 clones, around 90% of them seen only once. The specimen comprised peripheral blood, sampled before any cancer treatment. The chain links TRBV28 to TRBJ1-6; 7 bases agree with TRBD1. The receptor was isolated from a woman aged 40-69 years with stage I lung adenocarcinoma. CDR3: CASGLDRDNSPLHF. The CDR3, as DNA: TGTGCCAGCGGCTTAGACAGGGATAATTCACCCCTCCACTTT. Based on the CDR3 plus reference TRBV28 and TRBJ1-6, the full variable domain is DVKVTQSSRYLVKRTGEKVFLECVQDMDHENMFWYRQDPGLGLRLIYFSYDVKMKEKGDIPEGYSVSREKKERFSLILESASTNQTSMYLCASGLDRDNSPLHFGNGTRLTVT.